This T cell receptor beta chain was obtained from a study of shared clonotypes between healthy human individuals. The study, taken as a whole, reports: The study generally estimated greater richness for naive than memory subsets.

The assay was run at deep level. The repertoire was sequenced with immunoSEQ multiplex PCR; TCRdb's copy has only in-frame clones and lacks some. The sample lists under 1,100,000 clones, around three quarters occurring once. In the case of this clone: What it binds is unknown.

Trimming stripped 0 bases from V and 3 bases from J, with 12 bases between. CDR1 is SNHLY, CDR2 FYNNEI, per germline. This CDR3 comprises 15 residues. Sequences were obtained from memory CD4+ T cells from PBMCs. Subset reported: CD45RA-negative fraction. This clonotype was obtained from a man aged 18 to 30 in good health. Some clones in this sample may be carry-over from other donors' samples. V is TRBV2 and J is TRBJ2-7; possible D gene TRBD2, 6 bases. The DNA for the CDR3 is TGTGCCAGCAGTGAAGCCCCGACGGAGGGCTACGAGCAGTACTTC. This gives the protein CASSEAPTEGYEQYF.